The rows below give T cell receptor beta chains drawn from one sample of a study of shared clonotypes between healthy human individuals. The method was immunoSEQ multiplex PCR; TCRdb's version includes in-frame clones alone and lacks a portion of them. There are about 1 million clones in the sample; around 75% occur only once, and over 1.3% lies in the top ten. Sequenced input: memory CD4+ T cells sorted from blood. Receptors originate from a man aged 18 to 35 in good health. CDR3s include the opening cysteine and the closing phenylalanine or tryptophan. The D gene is left open where the match is weak. Not all rows give a size; the values are once, few, many and, for expanded clones, a class.

>once|TRBJ2-3|TRBV4-3|NA
TGCGCCAGCAGCCAAGGGGTGGGACCCACAGATACGCAGTATTTT
CASSQGVGPTDTQYF
>NA|TRBJ1-1|TRBV30|TRBD1
TGTGCCTGGAGTGTCATCGGGACAGGGGAAACTGAAGCTTTCTTT
CAWSVIGTGETEAFF
>few|TRBJ1-2|TRBV30|TRBD1
TGTGCCTGGAGTGTCCGGACAGGGGGCTATGGCTACACCTTC
CAWSVRTGGYGYTF
>few|TRBJ1-3|TRBV14|NA
TGTGCCAGCAGTCCGACAATATCTGGAAACACCATATATTTT
CASSPTISGNTIYF
>once|TRBJ2-7|TRBV6-6|TRBD1
TGTGCCAGCAGTTCCCGAGGCCGGGACAGGGCTTACGAGCAGTACTTC
CASSSRGRDRAYEQYF
>NA|TRBJ2-1|TRBV10-3|TRBD1
TGTGCCATCAGAAAGACCGGGACAGACGCCTACAATGAGCAGTTCTTC
CAIRKTGTDAYNEQFF
>NA|TRBJ2-2|TRBV9|NA
TGTGCCAGCAGCCCCCATATAGCGGCCCCGCAGGGCGGGGAGCTGTTTTTT
CASSPHIAAPQGGELFF
>NA|TRBJ1-1|TRBV30|NA
TGTGCCTGGAGTGTGCGTACGGCCACTGAAGCTTTCTTT
CAWSVRTATEAFF
>few|TRBJ1-6|TRBV11-2|NA
TGTGCCAGCAGCTTAGGCGTATTCACCGGGCCCCTCCACTTT
CASSLGVFTGPLHF
>NA|TRBJ2-3|TRBV2|TRBD2
TGTGCCAGCAGTGTACTAGCGGGAGGGCCGACAGATACGCAGTATTTT
CASSVLAGGPTDTQYF
>NA|TRBJ2-3|TRBV5-6|NA
TGTGCCAGCAGCTTGGGACACCTTAGCACAGATACGCAGTATTTT
CASSLGHLSTDTQYF
>NA|TRBJ1-2|TRBV18|TRBD1
TGTGCCAGCTCCCGACAGGGCGACTATGGCTACACCTTC
CASSRQGDYGYTF
>once|TRBJ1-2|TRBV7-9|NA
TGTGCCAGCAGCACTCAAACGGGTGGCTACACCTTC
CASSTQTGGYTF
>NA|TRBJ2-7|TRBV7-2|TRBD2
TGTGCCAGCAGCACCAGCGGGGGGGCTCGATACGAGCAGTACTTC
CASSTSGGARYEQYF
>NA|TRBJ2-3|TRBV4-1|NA
TGCGCCAGCAGCCAAGAAGGTTTATTTGAGCGCCGGTATTTT
CASSQEGLFERRYF
>few|TRBJ1-1|TRBV4-1|TRBD1
TGCGCCAGCAGCCCGACAGGGAAGACTGAAGCTTTCTTT
CASSPTGKTEAFF
>NA|TRBJ1-3|TRBV30|NA
TGTGCCTGGACTCCCCCATGGGGGGAGGGAAACACCATATATTTT
CAWTPPWGEGNTIYF
>NA|TRBJ2-1|TRBV7-2|NA
TGTGCCACTAGGGGGTTAAGCTCCTACAATGAGCAGTTCTTC
CATRGLSSYNEQFF
>few|TRBJ1-2|TRBV7-9|NA
TGTGCCAGCAGCTTAGAAGGGTATGGCTACACCTTC
CASSLEGYGYTF
>NA|TRBJ2-7|TRBV18|NA
TGTGCCAGCTCACCTGATACCCGGGGGCGGGAGCAGTACTTC
CASSPDTRGREQYF
>NA|TRBJ2-5|TRBV9|NA
TGTGCCAGCAGCATAACAGGTCAAGAGACCCAGTACTTC
CASSITGQETQYF
>NA|TRBJ1-1|TRBV5-4|TRBD1
TGTGCCAGCAGCCGGCGGAATGACAGGGGGTCCGCTGAAGCTTTCTTT
CASSRRNDRGSAEAFF
>NA|TRBJ1-2|TRBV14|NA
TGTGCCAGCAGCGCCGGGGGGCCGACCAAACGATCTAACTATGGCTACACCTTC
CASSAGGPTKRSNYGYTF
>NA|TRBJ2-4|TRBV6-1|NA
TGTGCCAGCAGAGACCTGACGGCTGCCAAAAACATTCAGTACTTC
CASRDLTAAKNIQYF
>NA|TRBJ1-2|TRBV4-1|NA
TGCGCCAGCAGCCAACCCGTCCGGGGCACGGTCTACACCTTC
CASSQPVRGTVYTF
>NA|TRBJ1-6|TRBV30|NA
TGTGCCTGGAGTGTACCCCCCCGAGAGGTGAGCTCCTATAATTCACCCCTCCACTTT
CAWSVPPREVSSYNSPLHF
>NA|TRBJ2-1|TRBV10-2|NA
TGCGCCAGCAAAGCGACACCCAATGAGCAGTTCTTC
CASKATPNEQFF
>NA|TRBJ2-1|TRBV11-2|NA
TGTGCCAGCAGCTCTCAGGGTTGGGAGCAGTTCTTC
CASSSQGWEQFF
>few|TRBJ2-3|TRBV19|TRBD1
TGTGCCAGTAGTCCATGGGACAGTAACACAGATACGCAGTATTTT
CASSPWDSNTDTQYF
>NA|TRBJ2-2|TRBV14|NA
TGTGCCAGCAGCGGGTACCCGAACACCGGGGAGCTGTTTTTT
CASSGYPNTGELFF
>NA|TRBJ2-1|TRBV4-3|NA
TGCGCCAGCAGCCAAATGGCGAGCTCCTACAATGAGCAGTTCTTC
CASSQMASSYNEQFF
>NA|TRBJ2-3|TRBV7-9|TRBD2
TGTGCCAGCAGCCGTGGACTAGCGGCCACAGATACGCAGTATTTT
CASSRGLAATDTQYF
>NA|TRBJ1-6|TRBV27|NA
TGTGCCAGCAGTTTCGGGACGGGGGGCGCACGGAATTCACCCCTCCACTTT
CASSFGTGGARNSPLHF
>NA|TRBJ1-1|TRBV5-1|NA
TGCGCCAGCAGCTTGCAAGGAACGGTGAACACTGAAGCTTTCTTT
CASSLQGTVNTEAFF
>NA|TRBJ1-4|TRBV5-1|NA
TGCGCCAGCAGAATATCCTATCAGGGAACTAATGAAAAACTGTTTTTT
CASRISYQGTNEKLFF
>NA|TRBJ2-1|TRBV10-2|TRBD1
TGCGCCAGCAGTGGACAGGGGGCCAATGAGCAGTTCTTC
CASSGQGANEQFF
>NA|TRBJ1-6|TRBV21-1|NA
TGTGCCAGCATTCCTGGAGGAGGGGGCGTTATCCAGAATTCACCCCTCCACTTT
CASIPGGGGVIQNSPLHF
>NA|TRBJ1-1|TRBV11-2|NA
TGTGCCAGCGCCCAGGGGAGGGGGGGCACTGAAGCTTTCTTT
CASAQGRGGTEAFF
>NA|TRBJ2-2|TRBV5-1|NA
TGCGCCAGCAGCAGGCCAGCGGACACCGGGGAGCTGTTTTTT
CASSRPADTGELFF
>NA|TRBJ2-7|TRBV20-1|NA
TGCAGTGCTACGGGGACCTACGAGCAGTACTTC
CSATGTYEQYF
>NA|TRBJ2-3|TRBV14|TRBD1
TGTGCCAGCAGCCCCCGGGACAGAAGAACGGATACGCAGTATTTT
CASSPRDRRTDTQYF
>once|TRBJ1-3|TRBV6-6|TRBD1
TGTGCCAGCAGCACGGGGACAGACTCTGGAAACACCATATATTTT
CASSTGTDSGNTIYF